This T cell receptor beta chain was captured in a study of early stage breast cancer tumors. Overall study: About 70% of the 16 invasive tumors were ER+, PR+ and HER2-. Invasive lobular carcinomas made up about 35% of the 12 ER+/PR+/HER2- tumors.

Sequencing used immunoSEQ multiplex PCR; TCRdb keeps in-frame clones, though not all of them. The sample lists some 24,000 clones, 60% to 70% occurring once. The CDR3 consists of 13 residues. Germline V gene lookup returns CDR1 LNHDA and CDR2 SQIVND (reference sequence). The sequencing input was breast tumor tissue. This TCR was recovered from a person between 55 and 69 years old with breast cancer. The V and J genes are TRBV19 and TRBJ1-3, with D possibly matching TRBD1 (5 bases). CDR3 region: CGGGSATGNTIYF. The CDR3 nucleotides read TGTGGTGGGGGGTCTGCGACTGGAAACACCATATATTTT.